This paragraph reports one T cell receptor (beta chain). What it recognizes is unknown. Assay: immunoSEQ multiplex PCR; the TCRdb copy retains only in-frame clones and omits some. The sample lists 95,000 to 110,000 clones; around nine tenths were seen once. This record belongs to a study of T cell responses to AZD1222 COVID-19 vaccine. Study findings and constraints: Most donors were white British, females outnumbered males, and clonal diversity was possibly underestimated. With dominance at 160-218 and 743-854, vaccine-associated CD4 TCRs spanned spike. Only a handful of AZD1222 recipients, about six in all, had baseline seropositivity.

The material sequenced was peripheral blood, taken 28 days after the second dose of the MenACWY control vaccine. The receptor was isolated from an adult who received the MenACWY meningococcal vaccine as a control.

CDR3 DNA: TGTGCCACCAGTGACATCGGACAGGGCCAAGAGACCCAGTACTTC. It translates to CATSDIGQGQETQYF. The rearrangement uses TRBV24-1 and TRBJ2-5, with 8 bases lining up with TRBD1. V was pared by 4 bases and J by 1 base, with 4 bases of the junction left unmatched. Germline V gives CDR1 KGHDR, CDR2 SFDVKD. The CDR3 runs to 15 residues.